Presented here are 6 T cell receptor beta chains from one specimen sequenced in a study of OX40 agonist ivuxolimab in advanced cancers. Libraries were prepared by immunoSEQ multiplex PCR; TCRdb keeps only in-frame clonotypes and omits some of them. The data contain tens of thousands of clones, approximately 90% of them singletons. Sequenced material: CD4+ or CD8+ T cells sorted from blood, taken in a trial of the OX40 agonist ivuxolimab. These receptors all stem from an adult with an advanced solid tumor such as melanoma, head and neck, liver or kidney cancer.

The chain couples TRBV10-2 to TRBJ2-1, with D maybe TRBD2 (6 bases). The V and J ends lost 8 bases and 5 bases respectively, with 16 bases between them. There are 14 residues in the CDR3. Germline V lookup: CDR1 WSHSY, CDR2 SAAADI. The CDR3 is CASAGASVDNEQFF. The CDR3 region has the DNA TGCGCCAGCGCCGGGGCTAGCGTAGACAATGAGCAGTTCTTC.

This rearrangement joins TRBV11-3 to TRBJ2-7, with D maybe TRBD2 (6 bases). V was shortened by 4 bases and J by 0 bases, with 13 bases between the two germline ends. The CDR3 covers 15 residues. The germline gives CDR1 SGHNT, CDR2 YENEEA. The CDR3 loop reads CASSSSSGASYEQYF. DNA of the CDR3: TGTGCCAGCAGCTCCAGTAGCGGAGCCTCCTACGAGCAGTACTTC. The full variable domain, completed using reference TRBV11-3 and TRBJ2-7, is EAGVVQSPRYKIIEKKQPVAFWCNPISGHNTLYWYLQNLGQGPELLIRYENEEAVDDSQLPKDRFSAERLKGVDSTLKIQPAELGDSAVYLCASSSSSGASYEQYFGPGTRLTVT.

The chain combines TRBV7-9 with TRBJ2-7, with D hard to call. CDR1 is SEHNR, CDR2 FQNEAQ, per germline (reference sequence). This CDR3 is built from 13 residues. Trimming cost V 3 bases and J 1 base, with 7 bases left between them. CDR3 sequence reads: CASSLAGSYEQYF. CDR3 bases: TGTGCCAGCAGCTTGGCCGGGTCCTACGAGCAGTACTTC.

The gene calls are TRBV7-3 and TRBJ2-2; no firm D call. Looked up from germline, CDR1 is SGHTA and CDR2 is FQGTGA. Trimming removed 2 bases from V and 3 bases from J, with 4 bases in between. The CDR3 length is 13 residues. CDR3 residues: CASSLLDTGELFF. DNA of the CDR3: TGTGCCAGCAGCTTATTGGACACCGGGGAGCTGTTTTTT.

The J gene is TRBJ2-7, the V gene TRBV5-6; unclear D gene. Trimming cost V 6 bases and J 4 bases, with 20 bases left between them. CDR1 and CDR2 (germline): SGHDT, YYEEEE. The CDR3 sequence is 15 residues long. The CDR3 nucleotides are TGTGCCAGCACCCTGGCCGTCGCAGTGGGATACGAGCAGTACTTC. Protein: CASTLAVAVGYEQYF.

The CDR3 loop is CASSQDRGEAKTQYF. The DNA of the CDR3 is TGTGCCAGCAGCCAAGATCGGGGGGAGGCGAAGACCCAGTACTTC. The rearrangement uses TRBV4-2 and TRBJ2-5; 7 bases agree with TRBD2. Looked up from germline, CDR1 is LGHNA and CDR2 is YNFKEQ. The CDR3 sequence is 15 residues long. Trimming at V came to 0 bases and at J to 6 bases, leaving 7 bases not matched to a gene.